This T cell receptor (beta chain) was profiled in a study of memory CD8 T cells in hepatitis C reinfection. Study details: A positive HCV RNA test after two negatives ≥60 days apart defined reinfection.

Using immunoSEQ multiplex PCR, the repertoire was profiled, and TCRdb retains in-frame clones only, with some absent. The data show more than 45,000 clones, approximately 89% seen once. This CDR3 is 14 amino acids long. Germline V gene data show CDR1 as SEHNR and CDR2 as FQNEAQ (reference sequence). Trimming took off 4 bases at V and 5 bases at J, with 14 bases between the two ends. The sample's time point: pre-reinfection, 55 to 20 weeks before reinfection detection. The sorted cells went straight to TCR sequencing with no prior in vitro expansion. The chain has TRBV7-9 and TRBJ1-1; TRBD1 is a possible D gene (6 bases). This TCR was recovered from a man younger than 30 with hepatitis C virus infection. Source material: naive CD8+ T cells sorted from blood. Here the CDR3 reads CASSSYQGSTEAFF. CDR3 coding DNA: TGTGCCAGCAGCTCCTATCAGGGGAGTACTGAAGCTTTCTTT.